The 21 T cell receptor beta chains reported below all come from one sample, sequenced in a study of PD-L1 blockade in urothelial cancer. Generated by immunoSEQ multiplex PCR, the TCRdb table keeps only in-frame clones and is missing some. Among 65,000 to 80,000 clones, 90% were seen once, and the ten largest hold 4.5%. Time point indicated: pretreatment peripheral blood. Material: PBMCs, obtained around atezolizumab (anti-PD-L1) treatment. Every receptor here comes from an older man with urothelial cancer.

The chain employs TRBV29-1 and TRBJ2-5; D may be TRBD1 (8 bases). Germline V lookup: CDR1 SQVTM, CDR2 ANQGSEA. CDR3 length equals 13 residues. Trimming shortened V by 6 bases and J by 5 bases, and 16 bases separated the two germline ends. In nucleotides, the CDR3 is TGCAGCGTCACAGGGGGGGGACTTGAGACCCAGTACTTC. Translated: CSVTGGGLETQYF.

This chain links TRBV27 with TRBJ1-1; tentatively, D is TRBD1 (5 bases). Germline V lookup: CDR1 MNHEY, CDR2 SMNVEV (reference sequence). There are 13 residues in the CDR3. Trimming took off 6 bases at V and 7 bases at J, with 15 bases between the two ends. Here the CDR3 reads CASSPWGRDEAFF. The CDR3 nucleotides are TGTGCCAGCAGCCCATGGGGCAGGGATGAAGCTTTCTTT.

This clone was found a few times. The chain combines TRBV2 with TRBJ1-2; possibly TRBD1 for D (5 bases). Germline assignment: CDR1 SNHLY and CDR2 FYNNEI. V lost 0 bases and J 1 base, leaving 18 bases between the germline ends. This CDR3 has 18 residues. The CDR3 loop is CASSEARQGLQLNYGYTF. The CDR3 nucleotides are TGTGCCAGCAGTGAAGCGCGTCAGGGCTTGCAGCTTAACTATGGCTACACCTTC.

V and J are TRBV10-3 and TRBJ2-1; 9 bases line up with TRBD1. Germline V gene lookup returns CDR1 ENHRY and CDR2 SYGVKD. J lost 7 bases, V lost 6 bases, and 13 bases had no gene match. The CDR3 is 16 residues long. The CDR3 is CAIRPDKGQGYNEQFF. CDR3 in DNA: TGTGCCATCAGACCGGATAAAGGACAGGGGTATAATGAGCAGTTCTTC.

The chain has TRBV9 and TRBJ2-3; TRBD2 aligns across 7 bases. The CDR3 has 16 residues. Per the germline V gene, CDR1 is SGDLS and CDR2 is YYNGEE. V dropped 6 bases and J dropped 4; count of bases not matched to a gene: 14. CDR3 residues: CASTPRGGSVADTQYF. The CDR3 DNA follows: TGTGCCAGCACTCCCAGAGGCGGGAGTGTCGCAGATACGCAGTATTTT.

The chain recombines TRBV6-1 with TRBJ1-1; no reliable D call. Trimming cost V 2 bases and J 4 bases, with 14 bases left between them. The CDR3 consists of 15 residues. Per germline, CDR1 MNHNS and CDR2 SASEGT. CDR3 nucleotide sequence: TGTGCCAGCAGTGAAATCTTCTCGGGATCCACTGAAGCTTTCTTT. Translating gives CASSEIFSGSTEAFF.

The gene calls are TRBV28 and TRBJ2-7; TRBD2 matches 7 bases. Germline values: CDR1 MDHEN, CDR2 SYDVKM. The V gene end was trimmed by 6 bases and the J gene end by 2 bases; junction bases not matched to a gene: 10. The CDR3 extends over 15 amino acids. In nucleotides, the CDR3 is TGTGCCAGCAGACTGACTAGCCCACTTACCTACGAGCAGTACTTC. Protein sequence: CASRLTSPLTYEQYF.

CDR3 sequence (DNA): TGTGCCAGTAGTAGCCAGAGGGTGGATGAGCAGTTCTTC. This sequence encodes CASSSQRVDEQFF. The chain has TRBV19 and TRBJ2-1, with D possibly being TRBD2 (5 bases). This CDR3 spans 13 amino acids. V lost 4 bases, J lost 8 bases, and 12 bases lay in between. Looked up from germline, CDR1 is LNHDA and CDR2 is SQIVND (reference sequence).

This chain uses TRBV28 with TRBJ1-1; 8 bases match TRBD1. This CDR3 comprises 17 residues. Germline V gene lookup returns CDR1 MDHEN and CDR2 SYDVKM. With 0 bases clipped from V and 1 base from J, the junction kept 7 bases outside the gene matches. Here the CDR3 DNA reads TGTGCCAGCAGTTTATGGGGACACAGGGGGGCGAACACTGAAGCTTTCTTT. Translation gives CASSLWGHRGANTEAFF.

This clone was observed once. V and J are TRBV7-8 and TRBJ2-7; 8 positions agree with TRBD1. The germline V gene has CDR1 SGHVS and CDR2 FQNEAQ. The CDR3 consists of 19 residues. After removal of 3 bases from V and 2 bases from J, the junction contained 18 bases not matched to a gene. CDR3 in DNA: TGTGCCAGCAGCTTCAGGTGGACAGGGCCTGATAATTCCCCCTACGAGCAGTACTTC. Its translation: CASSFRWTGPDNSPYEQYF. The whole variable domain, remainder taken from reference TRBV7-8 and TRBJ2-7, is GAGVSQSPRYKVAKRGQDVALRCDPISGHVSLFWYQQALGQGPEFLTYFQNEAQLDKSGLPSDRFFAERPEGSVSTLKIQRTQQEDSAVYLCASSFRWTGPDNSPYEQYFGPGTRLTVT.

The genes are TRBV4-2 and TRBJ1-5, with D unresolved. The germline gives CDR1 LGHNA, CDR2 YNFKEQ. The length of the CDR3 is 18 residues. Trimming removed 6 bases at V and 2 bases at J, with 23 bases between. CDR3 region: CASSSSRRRMSGNQPQHF. CDR3 bases: TGTGCCAGCAGTTCAAGCCGGCGGAGAATGTCGGGCAATCAGCCCCAGCATTTT.

V is TRBV4-2 and J is TRBJ2-1; 7 bases map to TRBD1. J lost 7 bases, V lost 4 bases, and 16 bases had no gene match. Germline assignment: CDR1 LGHNA and CDR2 YNFKEQ. The CDR3 spans 17 residues. The CDR3 is CASSRSKFTGAGNEQFF. The CDR3, as DNA: TGTGCCAGCAGCCGGTCTAAGTTCACAGGGGCCGGGAATGAGCAGTTCTTC.

The genes are TRBV5-1 and TRBJ2-7, with 8 bases identical to TRBD1. Germline assignment: CDR1 SGHRS and CDR2 YFSETQ. The CDR3 totals 14 residues. V was clipped by 4 bases and J by 5 bases; unmatched bases: 8. CDR3 region: CASSPGQGGNEQYF. The CDR3 DNA sequence: TGCGCCAGCAGCCCCGGACAGGGAGGTAACGAGCAGTACTTC.

The chain links TRBV11-2 to TRBJ1-6; 9 bases are shared with TRBD1. Trimming removed 5 bases from V and 9 bases from J; junction bases left unmatched: 8. Per germline, CDR1 SGHAT and CDR2 FQNNGV. The length of the CDR3 is 15 residues. CDR3 in amino acids: CASSLQQGQGSPLHF. The CDR3 DNA reads TGTGCCAGCAGCCTACAACAGGGACAGGGTTCACCCCTCCACTTT.

The chain carries TRBV7-8 and TRBJ2-1; TRBD2 matches 8 bases. There are 13 residues in the CDR3. V lost 4 bases to trimming and J lost 7 bases; unmatched junction nucleotides: 3. CDR1 is SGHVS and CDR2 is FQNEAQ in the germline V gene. CDR3 loop: CASSSGTSNEQFF. CDR3 DNA: TGTGCCAGCAGCTCCGGGACTAGTAATGAGCAGTTCTTC.

This clone occurred a few times. The chain combines TRBV5-1 with TRBJ1-2, with D maybe TRBD1 (6 bases). The CDR3 is 14 residues long. Germline assignment: CDR1 SGHRS and CDR2 YFSETQ. Trimming took off 6 bases at V and 0 bases at J, with 12 bases between the two ends. Here the CDR3 reads CASNPDRTNYGYTF. The CDR3, as DNA: TGCGCCAGCAATCCGGACAGAACTAACTATGGCTACACCTTC.

V usage is TRBV18 and J usage is TRBJ2-2, with D unresolved. V lost 4 bases, J lost 7 bases, and 7 bases lay in between. The CDR3 is made up of 12 amino acids. Germline CDR1 KGHSH, CDR2 LQKENI. CDR3 nucleotides: TGTGCCAGCTCACTAGCTATCGGGGAGCTGTTTTTT. Amino acid sequence: CASSLAIGELFF.

The J gene is TRBJ1-1, the V gene TRBV5-1, with a tentative D call TRBD1 (5 bases). Germline V gene lookup returns CDR1 SGHRS and CDR2 YFSETQ. The CDR3 consists of 15 residues. The V and J ends lost 2 bases and 2 bases respectively, with 13 bases between them. The CDR3 reads CASSFRQGSNTEAFF. The CDR3 DNA reads as TGCGCCAGCAGCTTTCGTCAGGGTTCAAACACTGAAGCTTTCTTT.

The chain employs TRBV25-1 and TRBJ1-2, with D maybe TRBD1 (5 bases). V lost 8 bases and J lost 0, with 16 bases in between. Per germline, CDR1 MGHDK and CDR2 SYGVNS. The CDR3 consists of 15 residues. CDR3 bases: TGTGCCAGCTCCTCCTGGACACAGACTAACTATGGCTACACCTTC. It yields the protein CASSSWTQTNYGYTF.

The V and J genes are TRBV2 and TRBJ2-5, with D perhaps TRBD1 (6 bases). Per the germline V gene, CDR1 is SNHLY and CDR2 is FYNNEI. This CDR3 spans 13 amino acids. The germline V and J ends were trimmed by 7 bases and 1 base, with 10 bases remaining between them. DNA for the CDR3: TGTGCCAGCAACAGACAGGCCCAAGAGACCCAGTACTTC. This translates into CASNRQAQETQYF.

The V and J genes are TRBV19 and TRBJ1-5; D is ambiguous. The CDR3 has 15 amino acids. CDR1 and CDR2 (germline): LNHDA, SQIVND (reference sequence). Trimming left V 2 bases short and J 0 bases short, with 8 bases between. CDR3 sequence: CASSISGISNQPQHF. DNA for the CDR3: TGTGCCAGTAGTATATCGGGGATTAGCAATCAGCCCCAGCATTTT.